Each of the 27 T cell receptor beta chains below was sequenced from the same sample in a study of naive and memory T cell subsets. The beta constant-region primer was an equimolar mix of two oligonucleotides covering TRBC1 and TRBC2. TCRdb reprocessed the UMI-ligation and nested PCR reads via MiXCR and lists one record per CDR3 protein. The sample includes 37,000 or so distinct CDR3 sequences, about an eighth of them seen just once. The specimen was effector memory CD4+ T cells from blood. The subset was: effector memory, CD45RA- CD27-. The receptors were sampled from a human donor in good health.

The chain uses TRBV30 and TRBJ1-1; TRBD1 matches 11 bases. The germline V gene has CDR1 GTSNPN and CDR2 SVGIG (reference sequence). There are 16 residues in the CDR3. Losses at the gene ends were 2 bases for V and 3 bases for J; bases not matched to a gene: 8. For the CDR3, the DNA is TGTGCCTGGAGTCCCCGGACAGGGGGCGGGTACACTGAAGCTTTCTTT. Its translation: CAWSPRTGGGYTEAFF.

This clonotype was detected ten times or more. V is TRBV10-3 and J is TRBJ2-1; possibly TRBD2 for D (5 bases). The CDR3 loop spans 15 amino acids. CDR1 and CDR2 from the germline V gene are ENHRY and SYGVKD. V shed 4 bases and J shed 4 bases, with 14 bases lying between them. In DNA form, the CDR3 reads TGTGCCATCAGTGTCCCCAGCTCGGGGTACAATGAGCAGTTCTTC. Residues: CAISVPSSGYNEQFF.

This clonotype has just a few counts. A read error may explain this, as a much larger clone is one base away. The rearrangement uses TRBV7-2 and TRBJ2-3, with D unresolved. Germline V lookup: CDR1 SGHTA, CDR2 FQGNSA. The CDR3 loop spans 15 amino acids. Trimming took off 4 bases at V and 2 bases at J, with 13 bases between the two ends. The CDR3 sequence: CASSSGRGYTDTQYF. The CDR3 nucleotides are TGTGCCAGCAGCTCTGGACGAGGTTACACAGATACGCAGTATTTT.

This clonotype was seen a few times. The chain joins TRBV20-1 to TRBJ2-7, with unresolved D. Germline V gene sequence: CDR1 DFQATT, CDR2 SNEGSKA (reference sequence). The CDR3 is 12 amino acids. V dropped 8 bases and J dropped 2 bases, with 13 bases sitting between them. This CDR3 is CSLGPTPYEQYF. The CDR3 DNA reads TGCAGTCTCGGACCGACCCCCTACGAGCAGTACTTC.

This clonotype occurred a few times. V is TRBV7-2 and J is TRBJ1-1, with TRBD1 matching over 7 bases. Per the germline V gene, CDR1 is SGHTA and CDR2 is FQGNSA. The CDR3 length is 13 residues. The V and J ends lost 5 bases and 2 bases, in that order; junction bases with no gene match: 2. CDR3: CASSRDRNTEAFF. CDR3 coding DNA: TGTGCCAGCAGCAGGGACAGAAACACTGAAGCTTTCTTT. The full variable domain, in which reference TRBV7-2 and TRBJ1-1 provide the parts outside the CDR3, is GAGVSQSPSNKVTEKGKDVELRCDPISGHTALYWYRQSLGQGLEFLIYFQGNSAPDKSGLPSDRFSAERTGGSVSTLTIQRTQQEDSAVYLCASSRDRNTEAFFGQGTRLTVV.

The chain links TRBV7-9 to TRBJ2-3; weak D call: TRBD1 (7 bases). The V and J ends lost 1 base and 4 bases respectively, with 12 bases between them. This CDR3 has 15 residues. The germline V gene encodes CDR1 SEHNR and CDR2 FQNEAQ (reference sequence). The CDR3 coding sequence is TGTGCCAGCAGCTTAGACGGAGGGGGCGCAGATACGCAGTATTTT. Residues: CASSLDGGGADTQYF.

Many counts were recorded for this clonotype. The chain joins TRBV7-8 to TRBJ2-3; perhaps TRBD2 as D (6 bases). Germline V CDR1 and CDR2: SGHVS, FQNEAQ. V lost 5 bases to trimming and J lost 6 bases, with 21 bases between them. The CDR3 covers 16 residues. The CDR3 DNA follows: TGTGCCAGCAGCCTTACGGGACTCAAACCTTATGATACGCAGTATTTT. Amino acid sequence: CASSLTGLKPYDTQYF.

The V gene is TRBV3-1, the J gene TRBJ2-1; D ambiguous. Trimming pared 5 bases from V and 7 bases from J, leaving 12 bases between. This CDR3 is 13 amino acids long. Germline values: CDR1 LGHDT, CDR2 YNNKEL (reference sequence). CDR3 nucleotides: TGTGCCAGCAGCTCCCGCCTAGGAAATGAGCAGTTCTTC. It encodes CASSSRLGNEQFF.

In its sample, this clonotype was seen many times. The chain couples TRBV11-2 to TRBJ1-6, with D perhaps TRBD1 (6 bases). There are 17 residues in the CDR3. V lost 4 bases, J lost 4 bases, and 17 bases lay in between. CDR1 and CDR2 (germline): SGHAT, FQNNGV. The CDR3 DNA reads as TGTGCCAGCAGCTCCACCACGGGACAAACTTATAATTCACCCCTCCACTTT. Translated, it gives CASSSTTGQTYNSPLHF. Variable domain in full (rest from reference TRBV11-2 and TRBJ1-6): EAGVAQSPRYKIIEKRQSVAFWCNPISGHATLYWYQQILGQGPKLLIQFQNNGVVDDSQLPKDRFSAERLKGVDSTLKIQPAKLEDSAVYLCASSSTTGQTYNSPLHFGNGTRLTVT.

The chain has TRBV11-2 and TRBJ1-6; D is ambiguous. The CDR3 runs 12 residues. Trimming shortened V by 0 bases and J by 8 bases, and 2 bases separated the two germline ends. The germline CDR1 and CDR2 sequences are SGHAT and FQNNGV. DNA of the CDR3: TGTGCCAGCAGCTTAGACTATTCACCCCTCCACTTT. This encodes CASSLDYSPLHF.

This clonotype was recorded a few times. The chain is built from TRBV25-1 and TRBJ2-1; D is unresolved. Per germline, CDR1 MGHDK and CDR2 SYGVNS. Trimming took off 2 bases at V and 4 bases at J, with 3 bases between the two ends. This CDR3 is built from 12 residues. The CDR3 bases are TGTGCCAGCAGTGAAGGTTACAATGAGCAGTTCTTC. It codes for CASSEGYNEQFF.

This rearrangement joins TRBV3-1 to TRBJ2-5; D unclear. The CDR3 is made up of 15 amino acids. With 4 bases removed from V and 0 bases from J, the gap between germline ends came to 12 bases. Germline V gene data show CDR1 as LGHDT and CDR2 as YNNKEL (reference sequence). The CDR3 DNA reads TGTGCCAGCAGCCCTCCGCCTCTGTACCAAGAGACCCAGTACTTC. It is translated as CASSPPPLYQETQYF.

This clonotype was seen at least ten times. V gene TRBV28 combines with J gene TRBJ1-2; 9 bases agree with TRBD1. The V segment lost 7 bases and the J segment 3 bases; nucleotides outside the gene matches: 6. Per germline, CDR1 MDHEN and CDR2 SYDVKM. The CDR3 consists of 14 residues. CDR3 sequence reads: CASNRQGEDYGYTF. The DNA of the CDR3 is TGTGCCAGCAATAGACAGGGGGAGGACTATGGCTACACCTTC.

The CDR3 bases are TGTGCCAGTCAGGTGGGACAGGGCGTTGAAAAACTGTTTTTT. Encoded protein: CASQVGQGVEKLFF. This rearrangement joins TRBV6-1 to TRBJ1-4; 9 bases fit TRBD1. Unmatched junction bases numbered 9, after V lost 9 bases and J lost 7 bases. Germline lookup yields CDR1 MNHNS and CDR2 SASEGT. The CDR3 has 14 amino acids.

This clonotype was counted a few times. V and J are TRBV20-1 and TRBJ2-3; 12 bases agree with TRBD2. V dropped 4 bases and J dropped 0; count of bases not matched to a gene: 17. The germline V gene has CDR1 DFQATT and CDR2 SNEGSKA (reference sequence). CDR3 length equals 20 residues. The CDR3 coding sequence is TGCAGTGCTACCCCGGCCGGGAGGGCCGGGACTAGCGGGAGCACAGATACGCAGTATTTT. As protein: CSATPAGRAGTSGSTDTQYF.

The chain carries TRBV16 and TRBJ2-7; D gene uncertain. The CDR3 has 14 residues. Trimming removed 2 bases from V and 4 bases from J, with 12 bases in between. Per germline, CDR1 KGHSY and CDR2 FQNENV. CDR3 amino acids: CASSQSRHKYEQYF. The CDR3 DNA reads TGTGCCAGCAGCCAAAGCCGGCATAAGTACGAGCAGTACTTC. Based on the CDR3 plus reference TRBV16 and TRBJ2-7, the full variable domain is GEEVAQTPKHLVRGEGQKAKLYCAPIKGHSYVFWYQQVLKNEFKFLISFQNENVFDETGMPKERFSAKCLPNSPCSLEIQATKLEDSAVYFCASSQSRHKYEQYFGPGTRLTVT.

This clonotype turned up a few times. The CDR3 DNA is TGTGCCAGCGGTCTAGGCTCCGGAGAGACCCAGTACTTC. Translation gives CASGLGSGETQYF. The J gene is TRBJ2-5, the V gene TRBV18; D unclear. The V gene lost 8 bases and the J gene lost 4 bases, with 14 bases spanning the gap. CDR1 is KGHSH, CDR2 LQKENI, per germline. This CDR3 contains 13 residues.

The sample holds a few counts of this clonotype. J is TRBJ2-7 and V is TRBV4-1; the match to TRBD2 covers 13 bases. The ends lost 3 bases at V and 0 bases at J; junction bases unmatched: 23. This CDR3 is built from 23 residues. Germline values: CDR1 MGHRA, CDR2 YSYEKL. The CDR3 bases are TGCGCCAGCAGCCACCGAGGGGGGAGATCCGGACTAGCGGGAGAAGTTCCCTCCTACGAGCAGTACTTC. Protein: CASSHRGGRSGLAGEVPSYEQYF.

The genes are TRBV7-2 and TRBJ2-7; the D gene is possibly TRBD2 (6 bases). Trimming removed 1 base from V and 6 bases from J, with 16 bases in between. The germline V gene has CDR1 SGHTA and CDR2 FQGNSA. This CDR3 contains 15 residues. Written as DNA, the CDR3 is TGTGCCAGCAGCTTAGATCAGCGGGTACTGGGCGAGCAGTACTTC. It is translated as CASSLDQRVLGEQYF.

This clonotype was picked up many times. The chain uses TRBV7-2 and TRBJ2-1, with a weak D call TRBD2 (6 bases). Germline CDR1 SGHTA, CDR2 FQGNSA. The CDR3 runs to 15 residues. Trimming removed 5 bases from V and 6 bases from J, with 17 bases in between. CDR3 loop: CASSPNGRRGNEQFF. As DNA, the CDR3 is TGTGCCAGCAGCCCGAACGGGAGAAGGGGCAATGAGCAGTTCTTC.

J is TRBJ1-2 and V is TRBV3-1; D call uncertain. This CDR3 has 16 amino acids. Trimming shortened V by 4 bases and J by 4 bases, and 19 bases separated the two germline ends. Germline V gene sequence: CDR1 LGHDT, CDR2 YNNKEL (reference sequence). The DNA for the CDR3 is TGTGCCAGCAGCCCCTCCTTGGGGTTGACCTCCTATGGCTACACCTTC. It is translated as CASSPSLGLTSYGYTF.

This clonotype was recorded at least ten times. The V call is TRBV12-3 or TRBV12-4, the J call TRBJ2-3; D ambiguous. Deletions cut 6 bases from V and 4 bases from J, with 8 bases between. This CDR3 spans 12 amino acids. The CDR3 DNA is TGTGCCAGCAGCGTCCACTCAGATACGCAGTATTTT. It translates to CASSVHSDTQYF.

This clonotype was counted once. This chain joins TRBV19 and TRBJ2-1, with D maybe TRBD2 (5 bases). Trimming shortened V by 5 bases and J by 1 base, and 12 bases separated the two germline ends. This CDR3 comprises 15 residues. Looked up from germline, CDR1 is LNHDA and CDR2 is SQIVND (reference sequence). The CDR3: CASSQVASSYNEQFF. In nucleotides, the CDR3 is TGTGCCAGTAGTCAGGTAGCGAGTTCCTACAATGAGCAGTTCTTC. Using reference TRBV19 and TRBJ2-1 for the parts outside the CDR3, the full variable domain is DGGITQSPKYLFRKEGQNVTLSCEQNLNHDAMYWYRQDPGQGLRLIYYSQIVNDFQKGDIAEGYSVSREKKESFPLTVTSAQKNPTAFYLCASSQVASSYNEQFFGPGTRLTVL.

This clonotype was seen more than once but under ten times. The genes are TRBV18 and TRBJ1-6; D is unresolved. Looked up from germline, CDR1 is KGHSH and CDR2 is LQKENI. The CDR3 loop spans 14 amino acids. Trimming removed 3 bases at V and 10 bases at J, with 13 bases between. CDR3 residues: CASSPGYKDSPLHF. The DNA for the CDR3 is TGTGCCAGCTCACCGGGATACAAGGACTCACCCCTCCACTTT.

This clonotype has more than one count but fewer than ten. The chain joins TRBV6-1 to TRBJ2-2; unclear D gene. Germline V gene data show CDR1 as MNHNS and CDR2 as SASEGT. V gave up 6 bases and J gave up 2 bases, with 16 bases separating them. The CDR3 extends over 16 amino acids. The CDR3 is CASRPMSTANTGELFF. As DNA, the CDR3 is TGTGCCAGCAGGCCCATGTCGACGGCCAACACCGGGGAGCTGTTTTTT.

Ten or more counts support this clonotype. The limits of the CDR3 on the DNA are not certain, so only TCRdb's listed CDR3 is given. V is TRBV4-1 and J is TRBJ2-7; TRBD1 reflects the table's D call only, with no check against the DNA. CDR1 is MGHRA, CDR2 YSYEKL, per germline. The CDR3 length equals 16 residues, ends included. CDR3: CASSQASGQGIYEQYF.

The genes are TRBV12-3 or TRBV12-4 and TRBJ2-5, with a weak D call TRBD1 (5 bases). This CDR3 is built from 14 residues. Trimming pared 3 bases from V and 4 bases from J, leaving 12 bases between. The CDR3 loop reads CASSLVQGTETQYF. CDR3 DNA: TGTGCCAGCAGTTTGGTCCAGGGAACAGAGACCCAGTACTTC.